The 14 T cell receptor beta chains below all came from one sample that was sequenced in a study of cytomegalovirus exposure and HLA in healthy donors. Vbeta (60) and Jbeta (13) primers were used in the PCR. Sequenced by immunoSEQ multiplex PCR; TCRdb stores in-frame clones only, minus some. The sample shows about 82,000 clones, over 70% of them seen only once. The material sequenced was PBMCs. The receptors come from a man aged 25 to 45 in good health and CMV-seropositive.

The chain combines TRBV7-2 with TRBJ1-1; D ambiguous. Deletions cut 6 bases from V and 7 bases from J, with 9 bases between. CDR1 SGHTA and CDR2 FQGNSA come from the germline V gene. The CDR3 totals 11 residues. The CDR3 loop reads CASSTAYEAFF. As DNA, the CDR3 is TGTGCCAGCAGTACAGCCTATGAAGCTTTCTTT.

This rearrangement joins TRBV5-1 to TRBJ1-6, with TRBD1 identical over 10 bases. Germline CDR1 reads SGHRS; CDR2 reads YFSETQ. This CDR3 comprises 15 residues. V dropped 3 bases and J dropped 8; count of bases not matched to a gene: 5. The CDR3 spells CASSSGTGDHSPLHF. The CDR3 DNA reads as TGCGCCAGCAGCTCCGGGACAGGGGACCATTCACCCCTCCACTTT. Together with reference TRBV5-1 and TRBJ1-6, the CDR3 gives the full variable domain: KAGVTQTPRYLIKTRGQQVTLSCSPISGHRSVSWYQQTPGQGLQFLFEYFSETQRNKGNFPGRFSGRQFSNSRSEMNVSTLELGDSALYLCASSSGTGDHSPLHFGNGTRLTVT.

The V and J genes are TRBV30 and TRBJ1-4, with 7 bases fitting TRBD1. CDR1 GTSNPN and CDR2 SVGIG come from the germline V gene (reference sequence). Trimming at V came to 7 bases and at J to 0 bases, leaving 8 bases not matched to a gene. This CDR3 region has 15 residues. CDR3 residues: CASDRPRATNEKLFF. The DNA for the CDR3 is TGTGCCTCGGACAGGCCACGTGCAACTAATGAAAAACTGTTTTTT.

The chain combines TRBV30 with TRBJ2-5, with D possibly matching TRBD1 (5 bases). V was shortened by 3 bases and J by 4 bases, with 15 bases between the two germline ends. The CDR3 spans 14 residues. Germline CDR1 and CDR2: GTSNPN and SVGIG (reference sequence). This CDR3 is CAWRLPGLRETQYF. CDR3 nucleotide sequence: TGTGCCTGGAGGCTTCCAGGGCTTCGAGAGACCCAGTACTTC.

J is TRBJ1-4 and V is TRBV5-8; weak D call: TRBD1 (5 bases). The CDR3 loop spans 15 amino acids. V lost 3 bases and J lost 8, with 17 bases in between. Germline V CDR1 and CDR2: SGHTS, YDEGEE. CDR3 bases: TGTGCCAGCAGCTGGGGCGGCGGGGGACGGGAAAAACTGTTTTTT. Residues: CASSWGGGGREKLFF. The full variable domain, in which reference TRBV5-8 and TRBJ1-4 provide the parts outside the CDR3, is EAGVTQSPTHLIKTRGQQATLRCSPISGHTSVYWYQQALGLGLQFLLWYDEGEERNRGNFPPRFSGRQFPNYSSELNVNALELEDSALYLCASSWGGGGREKLFFGSGTQLSVL.

CDR3 in DNA: TGTGCCAGCAGCCCCCGGGGACTAGGACGCATCGAGCAGTTCTTC. It specifies CASSPRGLGRIEQFF. The rearrangement links TRBV27 to TRBJ2-1; the match to TRBD2 covers 8 bases. This CDR3 comprises 15 residues. CDR1 is MNHEY and CDR2 is SMNVEV in the germline V gene (reference sequence). V dropped 6 bases and J dropped 10; count of bases not matched to a gene: 14.

The rearrangement joins TRBV6-8 to TRBJ2-5; D gene uncertain. V lost 5 bases, J lost 5 bases, and 12 bases lay in between. CDR3 length equals 13 residues. The V gene's germline CDR1 is MNHGY and CDR2 SAAAGT. DNA of the CDR3: TGTGCCAGCAGTCTCCTAGACCGCGAGACCCAGTACTTC. Translating it yields CASSLLDRETQYF.

The gene calls are TRBV6-6 and TRBJ1-2, with D possibly matching TRBD1 (5 bases). V was clipped by 10 bases and J by 2 bases, with 11 bases between them. The germline CDR1 and CDR2 sequences are MNHNY and SVGAGI (reference sequence). CDR3 size: 12 residues. The CDR3 loop is CAITTANYGYTF. The DNA for the CDR3 is TGTGCCATTACGACAGCCAACTATGGCTACACCTTC.

The chain employs TRBV9 and TRBJ1-4, with TRBD1 as a possible D gene (5 bases). V lost 0 bases, J lost 6 bases, and 15 bases lay in between. This CDR3 contains 16 residues. Germline V CDR1 and CDR2: SGDLS, YYNGEE. The CDR3 spells CASSVDQGIEYEKLFF. CDR3 bases: TGTGCCAGCAGCGTAGACCAGGGAATAGAGTATGAAAAACTGTTTTTT.

The rearrangement uses TRBV29-1 and TRBJ1-1; possible D gene TRBD1, 6 bases. The CDR3 contains 13 residues. With 7 bases removed from V and 5 bases from J, the gap between germline ends came to 17 bases. Germline loops: CDR1 SQVTM, CDR2 ANQGSEA. The CDR3 coding sequence is TGCAGCGCCGCCAGGGGCCTATCGACTGAAGCTTTCTTT. This sequence encodes CSAARGLSTEAFF.

As concerns this clone: Relative to the germline gene, one junction end is altered; a read error may explain this. This sequence joins TRBV6-5 and TRBJ1-2; 9 bases agree with TRBD1. This CDR3 spans 15 amino acids. Germline-derived CDR1 and CDR2 are MNHEY and SVGAGI. In DNA, the CDR3 is TGTGCCAGCAGTTACTCCGGGACAGGGAACTATGGCTACCCCTTC. This translates into CASSYSGTGNYGYPF.

The V and J genes are TRBV13 and TRBJ1-1; D is unclear. The CDR3 consists of 11 residues. Germline CDR1 PRHDT, CDR2 FYEKMQ (reference sequence). The V gene lost 7 bases and the J gene lost 0 bases, with 3 bases spanning the gap. As DNA, the CDR3 is TGTGCCAGCACCGTGAACACTGAAGCTTTCTTT. Its protein product is CASTVNTEAFF.

The rearrangement joins TRBV5-4 to TRBJ2-7; 7 bases match TRBD1. The CDR3 length is 14 residues. In germline, CDR1 is SGHNT, CDR2 YYREEE (reference sequence). J gave up 2 bases and V 4 bases, and 6 bases lay outside the gene matches. This chain's CDR3 is CASSRDSSTYEQYF. CDR3 DNA: TGTGCCAGCAGCCGGGACAGTAGCACCTACGAGCAGTACTTC.

The genes are TRBV27 and TRBJ2-2; 9 bases are a match to TRBD2. The germline V gene encodes CDR1 MNHEY and CDR2 SMNVEV (reference sequence). Trimming cost V 5 bases and J 8 bases; bases outside gene matches: 3. This CDR3 is built from 13 residues. In DNA form, the CDR3 reads TGTGCCAGCAGTGGGCTAGCGGGGGGGGAGCTGTTTTTT. Translated: CASSGLAGGELFF.